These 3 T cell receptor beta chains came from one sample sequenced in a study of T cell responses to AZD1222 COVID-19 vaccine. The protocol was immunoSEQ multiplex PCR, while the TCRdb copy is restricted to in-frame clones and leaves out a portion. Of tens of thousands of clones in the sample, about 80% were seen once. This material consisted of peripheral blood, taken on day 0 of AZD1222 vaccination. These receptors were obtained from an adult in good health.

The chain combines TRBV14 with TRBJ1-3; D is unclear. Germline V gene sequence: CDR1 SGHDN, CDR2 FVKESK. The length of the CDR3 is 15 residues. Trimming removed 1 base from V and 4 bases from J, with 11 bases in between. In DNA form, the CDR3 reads TGTGCCAGCAGCCAAGGGTACCTAGGAGGAAACACCATATATTTT. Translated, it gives CASSQGYLGGNTIYF.

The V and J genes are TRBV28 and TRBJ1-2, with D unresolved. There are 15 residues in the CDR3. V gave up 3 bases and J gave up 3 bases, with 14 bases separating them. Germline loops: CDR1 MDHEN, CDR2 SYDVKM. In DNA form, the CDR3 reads TGTGCCAGCAGTTTCCCGGGCTTCAGAGACTATGGCTACACCTTC. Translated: CASSFPGFRDYGYTF.

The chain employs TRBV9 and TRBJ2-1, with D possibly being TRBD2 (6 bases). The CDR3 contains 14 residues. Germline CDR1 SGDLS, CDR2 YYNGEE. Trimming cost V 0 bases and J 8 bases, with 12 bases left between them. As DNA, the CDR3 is TGTGCCAGCAGCGTAGGCGGGAAGGTATATGAGCAGTTCTTC. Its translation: CASSVGGKVYEQFF. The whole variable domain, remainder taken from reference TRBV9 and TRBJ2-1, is DSGVTQTPKHLITATGQRVTLRCSPRSGDLSVYWYQQSLDQGLQFLIQYYNGEERAKGNILERFSAQQFPDLHSELNLSSLELGDSALYFCASSVGGKVYEQFFGPGTRLTVL.